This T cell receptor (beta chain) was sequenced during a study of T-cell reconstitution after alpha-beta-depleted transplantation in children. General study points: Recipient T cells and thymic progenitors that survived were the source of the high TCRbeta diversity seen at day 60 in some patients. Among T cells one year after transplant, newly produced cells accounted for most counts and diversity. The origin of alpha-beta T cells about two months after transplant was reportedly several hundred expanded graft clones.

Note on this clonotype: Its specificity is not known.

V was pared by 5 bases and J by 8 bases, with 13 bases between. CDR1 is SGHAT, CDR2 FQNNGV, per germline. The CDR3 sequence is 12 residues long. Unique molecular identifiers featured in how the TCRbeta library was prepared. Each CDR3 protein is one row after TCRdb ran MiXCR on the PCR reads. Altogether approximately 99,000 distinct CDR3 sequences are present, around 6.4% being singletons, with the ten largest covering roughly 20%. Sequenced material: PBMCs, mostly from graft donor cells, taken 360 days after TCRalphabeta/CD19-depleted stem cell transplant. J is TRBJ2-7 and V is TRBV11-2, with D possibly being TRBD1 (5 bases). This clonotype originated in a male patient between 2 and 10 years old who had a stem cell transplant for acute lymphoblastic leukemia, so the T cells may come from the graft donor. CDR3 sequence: CASSPGREQQYF. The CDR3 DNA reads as TGTGCCAGCAGCCCTGGCAGGGAACAGCAGTACTTC.